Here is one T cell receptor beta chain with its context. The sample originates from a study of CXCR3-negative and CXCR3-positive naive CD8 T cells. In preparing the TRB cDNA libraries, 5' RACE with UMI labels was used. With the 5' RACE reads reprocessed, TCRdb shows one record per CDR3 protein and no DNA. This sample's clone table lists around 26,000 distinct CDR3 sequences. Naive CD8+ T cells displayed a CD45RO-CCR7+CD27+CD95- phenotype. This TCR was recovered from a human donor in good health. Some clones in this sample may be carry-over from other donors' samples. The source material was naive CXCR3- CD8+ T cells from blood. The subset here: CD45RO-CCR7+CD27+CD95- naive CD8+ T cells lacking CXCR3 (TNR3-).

CDR3: CASSLRDKAYEQYF. J is TRBJ2-7 and V is TRBV5-1. Germline assignment: CDR1 SGHRS and CDR2 YFSETQ. The CDR3 spans 14 residues.